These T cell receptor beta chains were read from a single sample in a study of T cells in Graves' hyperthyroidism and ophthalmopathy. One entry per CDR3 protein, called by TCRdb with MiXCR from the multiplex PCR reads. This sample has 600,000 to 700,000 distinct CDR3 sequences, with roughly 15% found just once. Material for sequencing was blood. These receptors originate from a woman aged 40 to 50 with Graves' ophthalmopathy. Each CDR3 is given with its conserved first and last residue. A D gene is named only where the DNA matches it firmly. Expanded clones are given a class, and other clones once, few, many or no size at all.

TGTGCCAGCAGCTTGGGAGCTGGGGGTTGGGAGACCCAGTACTTC CASSLGAGGWETQYF TRBJ2-5 TRBV7-2 many -
TGTGCCAGCAGCCCACCGGGGGGGAGGGCTCACGAGCAGTACTTC CASSPPGGRAHEQYF TRBJ2-7 TRBV7-2 many TRBD2
TGTGCCAGCAGAACCGGGACAGGGTTGTACTACGAGCAGTACTTC CASRTGTGLYYEQYF TRBJ2-7 TRBV6-2/TRBV6-3 many TRBD1
TGTGCCAGCAGTTTTAGGGGGACTAGCGCGAACACCGGGGAGCTGTTTTTT CASSFRGTSANTGELFF TRBJ2-2 TRBV28 many TRBD2
TGTGCCAGCAGTTTACTTCGGGACGTTGGCTACACCTTC CASSLLRDVGYTF TRBJ1-2 TRBV28 many -
TGCGCCAGCAGCCAAGAAGGGGGGCGGGGCTTGAACACTGAAGCTTTCTTT CASSQEGGRGLNTEAFF TRBJ1-1 TRBV4-1 few -
TGTGCCAGCAGTGAAGGTGCGGGAAAAGGCGCCTACGAGCAGTACTTC CASSEGAGKGAYEQYF TRBJ2-7 TRBV6-1 many -
TGTGCCAGCAGCTTTGTGGGACAGGGGGTTCAGGAAGCTTTCTTT CASSFVGQGVQEAFF TRBJ1-1 TRBV5-4 - TRBD1
TGTGCCAGCAGTTACGGGGGGCTGATCTACGAGCAGTACTTC CASSYGGLIYEQYF TRBJ2-7 TRBV28 many -
TGTGCCAGCAATTCGGGGACTGAGGATCAGCCCCAGCATTTT CASNSGTEDQPQHF TRBJ1-5 TRBV12-3/TRBV12-4 many -
TGTGCCAGCAGCCCCCCGTGGAACGAGCAGTACTTC CASSPPWNEQYF TRBJ2-7 TRBV12-3/TRBV12-4 many -
TGTGCTAGTGGTCGAGTCAGAAATCAAGAGACCCAGTACTTC CASGRVRNQETQYF TRBJ2-5 TRBV12-5 many -
TGTGCCAGCAGACGGGAACACAGCTCCTACGAGCAGTACTTC CASRREHSSYEQYF TRBJ2-7 TRBV2 many -
TGTGCCACCAGTAGGGGTACCCCTGGGCTTCAGCCCCAGCATTTT CATSRGTPGLQPQHF TRBJ1-5 TRBV19 many -
TGTGCCACCGGAAGCTTGGGGGGTGGCCAGCCCCAGCATTTT CATGSLGGGQPQHF TRBJ1-5 TRBV15 many -
TGTGCCAGCAGTTTTTCAGAGAGGGTTACAGAGACCCAGTACTTC CASSFSERVTETQYF TRBJ2-5 TRBV12-3/TRBV12-4 - -
TGCAGTGCTACCCTACCGACAGGGGGTAGAACTGAAGCTTTCTTT CSATLPTGGRTEAFF TRBJ1-1 TRBV20-1 - TRBD1
TGTGCCAGCAGCGCGAGCGCGGCCTTGGAAGCTTTCTTT CASSASAALEAFF TRBJ1-1 TRBV6-1 - -
TGTGCCAGTTCGGGTGGCAGCTCCTACGAGCAGTACTTC CASSGGSSYEQYF TRBJ2-7 TRBV19 many -
TGTGCCTGGGGCAGGGACAACTATGGCTACACCTTC CAWGRDNYGYTF TRBJ1-2 TRBV30 - -
TGTGCCAGCAGGATGAACCCAGCGGAGAACACAGATACGCAGTATTTT CASRMNPAENTDTQYF TRBJ2-3 TRBV2 few -
TGTGCCATCAGAGAGACAGAAGGTCATGGCTACACCTTC CAIRETEGHGYTF TRBJ1-2 TRBV10-3 many -
TGTGCCAGCAGTTTAGGGACTCGGAGATCATTC CASSLGTRRSF TRBJ2-7 TRBV12-3/TRBV12-4 many -
TGTGCCAGTAGTTCCCAAAGGGACACCGGGGAGCTGTTTTTT CASSSQRDTGELFF TRBJ2-2 TRBV19 - -
TGCGCCAGCAGTGACGACATTGTCGCTGAAGCTTTCTTT CASSDDIVAEAFF TRBJ1-1 TRBV10-2 many -
TGTGCCTGGGGAGCCATGAACACTGAAGCTTTCTTT CAWGAMNTEAFF TRBJ1-1 TRBV30 many -
TGTGCCAGTAACCAGCCCGGCGGGGGGAGCCAAGAGACCCAGTACTTC CASNQPGGGSQETQYF TRBJ2-5 TRBV19 many TRBD2
TGTGCCAGCAGCCTTAGGGGGCTTTCGAACACCGGGGAGCTGTTTTTT CASSLRGLSNTGELFF TRBJ2-2 TRBV11-2 many TRBD1
TGTGCCAGCAGCAGGGCCCACTTCACAGATACGCAGTATTTT CASSRAHFTDTQYF TRBJ2-3 TRBV7-2 many -
TGTGCCAGCGGTGCCCCCGGGGGGGGGGAGCTGTTTTTT CASGAPGGGELFF TRBJ2-2 TRBV4-2 - TRBD2
TGTGCCAGCAAGTCGGTGTTGAACACTGAAGCTTTCTTT CASKSVLNTEAFF TRBJ1-1 TRBV28 many -
TGTGCCACGGGACAGAAGAACACCGGGGAGCTGTTTTTT CATGQKNTGELFF TRBJ2-2 TRBV24-1 many TRBD1
TGTGCCAGCAGCCCCTCAGCGGACGCAACCGGGGAGCTGTTTTTT CASSPSADATGELFF TRBJ2-2 TRBV9 few -
TGTGCCAGCAGTCCATACGGACTAGCGGGGCAAGAGACCCAGTACTTC CASSPYGLAGQETQYF TRBJ2-5 TRBV12-3/TRBV12-4 many TRBD2
TGCAGTGCTGATGTTGTAAAAGAGACCCAGTACTTC CSADVVKETQYF TRBJ2-5 TRBV20-1 - -
TGTGCCAGCTCACCTTATCTAGCGGGAGAAGAGACCCAGTACTTC CASSPYLAGEETQYF TRBJ2-5 TRBV28 - TRBD2
TGTGCCAGCCACCAAAGGGGCCTCTACGAGCAGTACTTC CASHQRGLYEQYF TRBJ2-7 TRBV6-2/TRBV6-3 many -
TGTGCCAGCAGCTACCTTGGGACGGGCTACGAGCAGTACTTC CASSYLGTGYEQYF TRBJ2-7 TRBV6-5 - -
TGTGCCAGCAGTTTAAGACAGGGCGTGAGGGGCAATCAGCCCCAGCATTTT CASSLRQGVRGNQPQHF TRBJ1-5 TRBV28 - TRBD1
TGCGCCAGCAGGGCCGCGACAGGGGCCCTGTATGAAAAACTGTTTTTT CASRAATGALYEKLFF TRBJ1-4 TRBV5-1 few TRBD1
TGTGCCTGGACTAGCGGGAGATCCTACGAGCAGTACTTC CAWTSGRSYEQYF TRBJ2-7 TRBV30 - TRBD2
TGTGCCAGCAGTTTATCTCAGACTAGCTCCTACGAGCAGTACTTC CASSLSQTSSYEQYF TRBJ2-7 TRBV28 few -
TGCAGCGTTGCCACTAGCGGGAGGGCCCTGAGCTACAATGAGCAGTTCTTC CSVATSGRALSYNEQFF TRBJ2-1 TRBV29-1 - TRBD2
TGTGCCGCGGGACTAGCGGGATTGGGTACCGGGGAGCTGTTTTTT CAAGLAGLGTGELFF TRBJ2-2 TRBV19 - TRBD2
TGTGCCAGCAGTCCCGGCTCTATCGAGCAGTACTTC CASSPGSIEQYF TRBJ2-7 TRBV6-2/TRBV6-3 many -
TGTGCCAGCAGCTTCGGGGTCAGTGGCGAGCAGTACTTC CASSFGVSGEQYF TRBJ2-7 TRBV11-3 many -
TGTGCCAGCACCCTGGGACAGGGGGCAAGTGGCTACACCTTC CASTLGQGASGYTF TRBJ1-2 TRBV27 - TRBD1
TGTGCCTGGAGTCGGCGGGCTACCTACGAGCAGTACTTC CAWSRRATYEQYF TRBJ2-7 TRBV30 - -
TGCAGTGCCCACCCCGATGGCAATCAGCCCCAGCATTTT CSAHPDGNQPQHF TRBJ1-5 TRBV20-1 many -
TGTGCCAGCTCACCAGCGGGGGCGCGAGAGACCCAGTACTTC CASSPAGARETQYF TRBJ2-5 TRBV18 many -
TGTGCCAGCAGTAGAGGGACCATTAAACAAGAGACCCAGTACTTC CASSRGTIKQETQYF TRBJ2-5 TRBV2 many -
TGTGCCAGCAGCTTGGGACAGATGCATGGCTACACCTTC CASSLGQMHGYTF TRBJ1-2 TRBV7-8 many TRBD1
TGTGCCAGCGAGTCGGCCGGCTGGGAGAACACTGAAGCTTTCTTT CASESAGWENTEAFF TRBJ1-1 TRBV6-1 once -
TGTGCCAGTAGTCCCCGGACTAGTGGCACCGAGGAGCTGTTTTTT CASSPRTSGTEELFF TRBJ2-2 TRBV19 - TRBD2
TGTGCCTGTAGGCCTAGGTTCGGCGAGCAGTACTTC CACRPRFGEQYF TRBJ2-7 TRBV30 - -
TGTGCCATATTAAAAGACAGGGGAGATGGCTACACCTTC CAILKDRGDGYTF TRBJ1-2 TRBV10-3 many TRBD1
TGTGCCAGTAGTATCAGGGCGGCTGACTATGGCTACACCTTC CASSIRAADYGYTF TRBJ1-2 TRBV19 few -
TGTGCCAGCAGCTCTCTTGGGACTAGCGGAGTCTCCGAGCAGTACTTC CASSSLGTSGVSEQYF TRBJ2-7 TRBV7-9 many TRBD2
TGTGCCAGCAGTGCCCCCGGGGCTAGCGGGAGTAAGGACTGGGAGACCCAGTACTTC CASSAPGASGSKDWETQYF TRBJ2-5 TRBV2 - TRBD2